What follows are 3 T cell receptor beta chains derived from one specimen sequenced in a study of vaccination and CD4 T cells after COVID-19. Treatment given: roughly ten-day PBMC culture with coronavirus spike peptide pools or control peptides (ViraFEST assay). Sequenced with the Oncomine TCR Beta short-read assay was DNA taken from cultured CD4+ T cells. One entry per CDR3 protein results from TCRdb running MiXCR on the PCR reads. This repertoire shows some 15,000 distinct CDR3 sequences, approximately 45% found once; its top ten account for approximately 17%. Antigens for these TCRs are unknown. Sequencing was done on a sample of cultured CD4+ T cells from blood. Source of these receptors: a human donor with COVID-19.

The chain carries TRBV7-8 and TRBJ2-7; 8 bases align to TRBD2. Germline V gives CDR1 SGHVS, CDR2 FQNEAQ. V lost 2 bases, J lost 2 bases, and 5 bases stayed unmatched. The CDR3 extends over 15 amino acids. The CDR3 reads CASSLSGGQAYEQYF. DNA of the CDR3: TGTGCCAGCAGCTTATCGGGGGGGCAGGCCTACGAGCAGTACTTC.

The gene calls are TRBV6-1 and TRBJ1-2; 7 nucleotides match TRBD1. The CDR3 runs 15 residues. V gave up 7 bases and J gave up 4 bases; unmatched junction bases: 12. The germline V gene has CDR1 MNHNS and CDR2 SASEGT. CDR3 in amino acids: CASTKNRGPLYGYTF. Here the CDR3 DNA reads TGTGCCAGCACCAAAAACAGGGGCCCACTCTATGGCTACACCTTC.

The J gene is TRBJ1-2, the V gene TRBV3-1; TRBD1 is a possible D gene (6 bases). In germline, CDR1 is LGHDT, CDR2 YNNKEL (reference sequence). The CDR3 consists of 15 residues. The V and J ends lost 4 bases and 4 bases respectively, with 16 bases between them. CDR3 nucleotides: TGTGCCAGCAGCCCCACTAAACAGGGACTCTATGGCTACACCTTC. This encodes CASSPTKQGLYGYTF.